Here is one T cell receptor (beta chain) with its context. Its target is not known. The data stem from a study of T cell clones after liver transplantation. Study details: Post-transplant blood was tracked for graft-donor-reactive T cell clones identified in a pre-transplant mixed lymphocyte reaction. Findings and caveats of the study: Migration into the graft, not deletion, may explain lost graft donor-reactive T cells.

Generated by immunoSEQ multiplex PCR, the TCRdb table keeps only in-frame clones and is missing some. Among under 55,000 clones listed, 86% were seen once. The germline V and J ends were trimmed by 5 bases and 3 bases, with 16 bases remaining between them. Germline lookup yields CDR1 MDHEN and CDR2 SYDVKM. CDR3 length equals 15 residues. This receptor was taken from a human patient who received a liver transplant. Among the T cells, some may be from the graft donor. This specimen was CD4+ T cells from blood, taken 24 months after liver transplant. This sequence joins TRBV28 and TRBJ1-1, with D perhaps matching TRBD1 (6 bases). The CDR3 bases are TGTGCCAGCAGTCCGGCCTCTTACAGGGACACTGAAGCTTTCTTT. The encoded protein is CASSPASYRDTEAFF.